Shown below are 23 T cell receptor beta chains from a single sample sequenced in a study of shared clonotypes between healthy human individuals (dated by TCRdb to the early 2020s). To prepare the library, the immunoSEQ multiplex PCR assay was applied. TCRdb's version of the immuneACCESS table is confined to in-frame rearrangements and falls short of the full clone set. An unresolved V gene accounts for under half of the shortfall where checked; the remainder is of unknown origin. Within this sample are about 1.5 million clones, with 95% to 99% of them counted one time only. The top ten hold 0.4% to 0.55% of the sample. Material for sequencing was naive CD4+ T cells sorted from blood. The sample's cell subset or site label is to be understood as: CD45RA+ positively selected. These receptors all come from a man aged 25 to 40 in good health.

The V gene is TRBV10-1, the J gene TRBJ2-1; 10 bases are shared with TRBD1. Losses at the gene ends were 6 bases for V and 1 base for J; bases not matched to a gene: 6. Germline values: CDR1 WNHNN, CDR2 SYGVQD (reference sequence). This CDR3 has 16 residues. The CDR3 coding sequence is TGCGCCAGCAGGAGGGACAGGGGCGGTTCCTACAATGAGCAGTTCTTC. This encodes CASRRDRGGSYNEQFF.

This chain connects TRBV7-9 to TRBJ1-1; tentatively, D is TRBD1 (6 bases). V dropped 1 base and J dropped 6 bases, with 12 bases sitting between them. There are 14 residues in the CDR3. CDR1 is SEHNR, CDR2 FQNEAQ, per germline (reference sequence). CDR3 sequence (DNA): TGTGCCAGCAGCTTAGACTTACAGGGATCTGAAGCTTTCTTT. Encoded protein: CASSLDLQGSEAFF.

The V gene is TRBV7-2, the J gene TRBJ2-1, with TRBD2 identical over 11 bases. CDR1 and CDR2 from the germline V gene are SGHTA and FQGNSA. This CDR3 comprises 16 residues. The V and J ends lost 5 bases and 3 bases, in that order; junction bases with no gene match: 6. The CDR3 region is CASSPIAGGFYNEQFF. The CDR3 DNA reads as TGTGCCAGCAGCCCCATAGCGGGAGGGTTCTACAATGAGCAGTTCTTC.

The chain is built from TRBV28 and TRBJ2-1, with no clear D. V was trimmed by 6 bases and J by 4 bases, leaving 7 bases between them. This CDR3 contains 12 residues. From germline, CDR1 is MDHEN and CDR2 SYDVKM. CDR3 in amino acids: CASRNSYNEQFF. In nucleotides, the CDR3 is TGTGCCAGCAGGAATAGTTACAATGAGCAGTTCTTC.

The gene calls are TRBV2 and TRBJ2-5; D is perhaps TRBD1 or TRBD2 (6 bases each). V dropped 8 bases and J dropped 4 bases, with 14 bases sitting between them. The CDR3 spans 13 residues. Germline V lookup: CDR1 SNHLY, CDR2 FYNNEI. Written as DNA, the CDR3 is TGTGCCAGCGGGGGGCAGCGGGCAGAGACCCAGTACTTC. Translating it yields CASGGQRAETQYF.

The chain links TRBV18 to TRBJ2-2; TRBD1 is a possible D gene (6 bases). Germline CDR1 is KGHSH and CDR2 is LQKENI. Trimming took 3 bases from V and 4 from J, leaving 15 bases between them. The CDR3 is 16 amino acids. CDR3 DNA: TGTGCCAGCTCACCGGTACGACAGGAGGCCACCGGGGAGCTGTTTTTT. Translation: CASSPVRQEATGELFF.

The chain carries TRBV5-1 and TRBJ2-3, with D unresolved. The CDR3 is 11 amino acids. V shed 7 bases and J shed 4 bases, with 7 bases lying between them. From germline, CDR1 is SGHRS and CDR2 YFSETQ. The CDR3 region is CASGTSDTQYF. Here the CDR3 DNA reads TGCGCCAGCGGTACCTCAGATACGCAGTATTTT.

Concerning this clone itself: Different DNA sequences within this sample yield the same CDR3. The CDR3 sequence is CASSFSVTDTQYF. DNA for the CDR3: TGTGCCAGCAGCTTTAGCGTCACAGATACGCAGTATTTT. The genes are TRBV7-9 and TRBJ2-3, with D maybe TRBD2 (5 bases). The ends were cut back, 3 bases at V and 2 bases at J, with 6 bases in the middle. The V gene's germline CDR1 is SEHNR and CDR2 FQNEAQ (reference sequence). The CDR3 spans 13 residues.

This chain uses TRBV29-1 with TRBJ2-5; D uncertain. The length of the CDR3 is 13 residues. With 5 bases removed from V and 5 bases from J, the gap between germline ends came to 15 bases. CDR1 SQVTM and CDR2 ANQGSEA come from the germline V gene. The CDR3 nucleotides are TGCAGCGTTCCAAGCGTGCGTGGCGAGACCCAGTACTTC. Amino acids: CSVPSVRGETQYF.

This chain connects TRBV7-9 to TRBJ2-1; maybe TRBD1 (5 bases). This CDR3 region has 18 residues. CDR1 is SEHNR and CDR2 is FQNEAQ in the germline V gene (reference sequence). V lost 4 bases to trimming and J lost 2 bases, with 21 bases between them. CDR3 region: CASSSSSWGSRPYNEQFF. CDR3 DNA sequence: TGTGCCAGCAGCTCTTCTTCCTGGGGCTCCCGGCCCTACAATGAGCAGTTCTTC.

V gene TRBV19 combines with J gene TRBJ2-7, with 10 nucleotides matching TRBD2. Germline values: CDR1 LNHDA, CDR2 SQIVND (reference sequence). The CDR3 runs 19 residues. V gave up 6 bases and J gave up 0 bases; unmatched junction bases: 17. CDR3 sequence reads: CASRRTGTSASAASYEQYF. The DNA of the CDR3 is TGTGCCAGTAGGCGAACCGGGACTAGCGCCTCAGCCGCCTCCTACGAGCAGTACTTC.

This chain joins TRBV5-1 and TRBJ2-1, with D unresolved. The germline V gene encodes CDR1 SGHRS and CDR2 YFSETQ. The CDR3 consists of 17 residues. The V gene lost 0 bases and the J gene lost 0 bases, with 13 bases spanning the gap. The CDR3 coding sequence is TGCGCCAGCAGCTTGGTTGCAAGACGGAGCTCCTACAATGAGCAGTTCTTC. Its protein product is CASSLVARRSSYNEQFF.

V usage is TRBV18 and J usage is TRBJ2-1, with 9 nucleotides matching TRBD1. CDR1 is KGHSH and CDR2 is LQKENI in the germline V gene. Losses at the gene ends were 6 bases for V and 6 bases for J; bases not matched to a gene: 6. This CDR3 has 14 amino acids. The CDR3 protein is CASSRDRDPNEQFF. CDR3 sequence (DNA): TGTGCCAGCTCCCGGGACAGGGACCCCAATGAGCAGTTCTTC.

The chain carries TRBV5-1 and TRBJ2-3, with TRBD2 identical over 13 bases. This CDR3 region has 16 residues. V shed 4 bases and J 2 bases; nucleotides not matched to a gene: 4. The germline gives CDR1 SGHRS, CDR2 YFSETQ. CDR3 nucleotides: TGCGCCAGCAGCCCGGGACTAGCGGGACTCACAGATACGCAGTATTTT. It is translated as CASSPGLAGLTDTQYF.

On this clone: The same CDR3 can be traced to other DNA sequences in this sample. The rearrangement uses TRBV18 and TRBJ1-5, with TRBD1 as a possible D gene (5 bases). The germline CDR1 and CDR2 sequences are KGHSH and LQKENI. Trimming removed 2 bases from V and 5 bases from J, with 7 bases in between. This CDR3 spans 13 amino acids. CDR3 nucleotide sequence: TGTGCCAGCTCACCAGGGACCGATCAGCCCCAGCATTTT. Translated, it gives CASSPGTDQPQHF.

The chain uses TRBV15 and TRBJ2-7, with D perhaps matching TRBD2 (5 bases). Germline CDR1 reads LNHNV; CDR2 reads YYDKDF (reference sequence). The CDR3 runs to 16 residues. Trimming took off 1 base at V and 0 bases at J, with 13 bases between the two ends. The CDR3 loop reads CATSRGGQVGSYEQYF. In DNA form, the CDR3 reads TGTGCCACCAGCAGAGGAGGGCAGGTCGGCTCCTACGAGCAGTACTTC.

This chain joins TRBV6-6 and TRBJ2-1; a possible D gene is TRBD2 (5 bases). V lost 2 bases to trimming and J lost 8 bases, with 7 bases between them. This CDR3 has 12 residues. The germline V gene encodes CDR1 MNHNY and CDR2 SVGAGI (reference sequence). In DNA, the CDR3 is TGTGCCAGCAGTTACCGGACTGATGAGCAGTTCTTC. It codes for CASSYRTDEQFF.

This chain's CDR3 is CASSQEADRERQPQHF. Here the CDR3 DNA reads TGTGCCAGCAGCCAAGAGGCGGACAGGGAACGCCAGCCCCAGCATTTT. The rearrangement links TRBV14 to TRBJ1-5, with 8 positions matching TRBD1. Germline V lookup: CDR1 SGHDN, CDR2 FVKESK. The J segment lost 7 bases and the V segment lost 0 bases, leaving 8 bases of the junction unmatched. CDR3 length equals 16 residues.

This chain links TRBV4-3 with TRBJ1-3; a weak D match, TRBD1 (5 bases). The CDR3 is made up of 14 amino acids. The V end was cut by 2 bases, the J end by 9 bases, with 14 bases between. Germline V gene data show CDR1 as LGHNA and CDR2 as YSLEER. CDR3: CASSQTGPGSTIYF. In DNA form, the CDR3 reads TGCGCCAGCAGCCAAACGGGGCCGGGGAGCACCATATATTTT.

This chain joins TRBV7-8 and TRBJ2-3; D might be TRBD2 (5 bases). This CDR3 contains 13 residues. Germline CDR1 is SGHVS and CDR2 is FQNEAQ. Trimming took 6 bases from V and 3 from J, leaving 10 bases between them. DNA for the CDR3: TGTGCCAGCAGTCAACCGGGGACAGATACGCAGTATTTT. It yields the protein CASSQPGTDTQYF.

This chain joins TRBV11-2 and TRBJ1-4, with D uncertain. This CDR3 region has 16 residues. Germline-derived CDR1 and CDR2 are SGHAT and FQNNGV. Trimming removed 1 base from V and 8 bases from J, with 17 bases in between. CDR3 region: CASSLGVVTEWEKLFF. CDR3 nucleotide sequence: TGTGCCAGCAGCTTAGGGGTAGTTACCGAATGGGAAAAACTGTTTTTT.

This chain uses TRBV18 with TRBJ2-1, with 8 bases aligning to TRBD2. The V gene's germline CDR1 is KGHSH and CDR2 LQKENI. The CDR3 has 15 residues. V shed 5 bases, J shed 7 bases, and the junction held 10 bases outside the gene matches. In DNA form, the CDR3 reads TGTGCCAGCTCATCCCAGCGGGAGTGGGGGAATGAGCAGTTCTTC. Translated, it gives CASSSQREWGNEQFF.

This chain uses TRBV28 with TRBJ1-2; D gene unclear. Germline assignment: CDR1 MDHEN and CDR2 SYDVKM. The V end lost 9 bases, the J end lost 4 bases, and 9 bases lay between the germline ends. This CDR3 spans 11 amino acids. The CDR3 DNA reads TGTGCCAGTAGAGAGCCCTATGGCTACACCTTC. As protein: CASREPYGYTF.